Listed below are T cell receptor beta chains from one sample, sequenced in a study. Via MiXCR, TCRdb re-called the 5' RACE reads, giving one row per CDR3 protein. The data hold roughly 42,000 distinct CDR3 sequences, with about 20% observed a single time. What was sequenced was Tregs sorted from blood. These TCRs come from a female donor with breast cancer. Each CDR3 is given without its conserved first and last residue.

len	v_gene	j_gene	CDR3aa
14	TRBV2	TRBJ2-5	ASSEIWVIGLETQY
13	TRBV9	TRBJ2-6	ASSVDQSGANVLT
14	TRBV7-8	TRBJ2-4	ASGLGTGLLKNIQY
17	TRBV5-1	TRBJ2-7	ASSLNGVFVREQPYEQY
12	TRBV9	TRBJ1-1	ASSDRAGADEAF
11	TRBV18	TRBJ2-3	ASSAWATDTQY
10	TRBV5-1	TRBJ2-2	ASSWGAGELF
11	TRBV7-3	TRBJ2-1	ASSWGLGNEQF
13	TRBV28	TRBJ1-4	ASRLDSATNEKLF
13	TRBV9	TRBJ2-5	ASSASGIDPEAQY
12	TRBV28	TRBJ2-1	ASSLFVSYNEQF
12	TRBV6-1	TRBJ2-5	TSSEDGTGETQY
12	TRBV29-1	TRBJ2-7	SVEDPGQGYEQY
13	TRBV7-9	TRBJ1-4	ASSLVGRGNEKLF
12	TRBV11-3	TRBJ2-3	ASSFAGSTDTQY
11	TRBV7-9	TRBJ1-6	ASSLVSNSPLH
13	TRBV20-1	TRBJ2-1	SASGGLAGVDEQF
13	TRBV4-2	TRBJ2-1	ASSRATSRANEQF
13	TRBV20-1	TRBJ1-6	SAIDSHLAYSPLH
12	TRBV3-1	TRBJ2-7	ASSQEAATYEQY
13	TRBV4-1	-	ASSQSSGNTDTQY
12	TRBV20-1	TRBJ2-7	SAGQDETYYEQY
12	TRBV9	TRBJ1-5	ASSAGAGAQPQH
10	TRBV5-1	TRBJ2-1	ASSLGSNEQF
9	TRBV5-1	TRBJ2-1	ASSFGGEQF
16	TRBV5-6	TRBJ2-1	ASSRDTGLASLYNEQF
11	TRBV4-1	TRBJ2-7	ASSQEKNYEQY
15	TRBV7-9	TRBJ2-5	ASSPKGPMWVEETQY
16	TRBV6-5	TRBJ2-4	ASSFSSLAGRLGDIQY
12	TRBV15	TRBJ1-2	ATSRDTQVQGYT
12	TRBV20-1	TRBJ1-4	SATGGQANEKLF
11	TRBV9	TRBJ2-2	ASSPTNTGELF
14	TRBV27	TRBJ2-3	ASSPRLADSTDTQY
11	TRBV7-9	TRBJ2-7	ASSSRGDNEQY
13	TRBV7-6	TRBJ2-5	ASSLGADHSETQY
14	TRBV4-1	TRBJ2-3	ASSQVARGGSDTQY
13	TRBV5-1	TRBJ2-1	ASSLTGTGDNEQF
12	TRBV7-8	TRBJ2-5	ASSSHYTQETQY
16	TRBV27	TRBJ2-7	ASSLDRPLAGGPYEQY
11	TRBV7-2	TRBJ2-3	ASSDNTGDTQY
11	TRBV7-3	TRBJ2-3	ASSSPGARVQF
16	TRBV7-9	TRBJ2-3	ASSFSRVTSGLTDTQY
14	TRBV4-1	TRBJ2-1	ASRDPVGRGGNEQF
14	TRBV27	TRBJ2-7	ASSLSTGLVPYEQY
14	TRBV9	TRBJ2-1	ASSAHKTSRHNEQF
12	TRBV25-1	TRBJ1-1	ASSRQGAGTEAF
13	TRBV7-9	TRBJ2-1	ASSGDRVQDNEQF
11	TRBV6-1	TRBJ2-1	ASSERERLSQF
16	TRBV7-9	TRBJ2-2	ASSLGTSGRTQPGELF